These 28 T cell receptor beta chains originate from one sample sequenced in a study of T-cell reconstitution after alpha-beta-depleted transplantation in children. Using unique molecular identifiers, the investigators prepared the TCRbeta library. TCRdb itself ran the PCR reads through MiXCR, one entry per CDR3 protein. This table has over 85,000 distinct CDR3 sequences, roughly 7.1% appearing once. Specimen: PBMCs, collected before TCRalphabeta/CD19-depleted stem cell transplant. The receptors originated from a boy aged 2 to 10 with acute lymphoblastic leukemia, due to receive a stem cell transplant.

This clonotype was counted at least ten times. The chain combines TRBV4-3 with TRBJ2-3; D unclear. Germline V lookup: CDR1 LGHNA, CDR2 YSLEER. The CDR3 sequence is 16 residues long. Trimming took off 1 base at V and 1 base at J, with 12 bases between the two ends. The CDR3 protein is CASSQVGLSRTDTQYF. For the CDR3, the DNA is TGCGCCAGCAGCCAAGTTGGTCTCAGCCGCACAGATACGCAGTATTTT.

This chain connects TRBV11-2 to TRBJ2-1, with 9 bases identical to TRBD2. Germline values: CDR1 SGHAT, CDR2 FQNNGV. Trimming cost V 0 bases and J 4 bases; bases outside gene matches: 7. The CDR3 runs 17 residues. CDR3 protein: CASSLDGRGGGYNEQFF. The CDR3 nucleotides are TGTGCCAGCAGCTTAGATGGGCGGGGGGGCGGTTACAATGAGCAGTTCTTC.

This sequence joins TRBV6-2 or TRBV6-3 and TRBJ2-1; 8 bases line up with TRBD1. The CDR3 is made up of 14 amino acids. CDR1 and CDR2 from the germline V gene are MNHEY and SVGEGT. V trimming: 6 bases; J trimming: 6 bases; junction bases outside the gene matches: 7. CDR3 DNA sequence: TGTGCCAGCAGCCCGGACAGGGTAAGCAATGAGCAGTTCTTC. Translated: CASSPDRVSNEQFF.

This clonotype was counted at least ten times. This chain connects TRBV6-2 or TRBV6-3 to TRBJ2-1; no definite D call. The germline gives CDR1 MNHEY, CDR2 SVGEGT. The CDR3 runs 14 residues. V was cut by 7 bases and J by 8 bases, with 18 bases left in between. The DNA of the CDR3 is TGTGCCAGCATCGACTCGGGCAGTCAAGATGAGCAGTTCTTC. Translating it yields CASIDSGSQDEQFF.

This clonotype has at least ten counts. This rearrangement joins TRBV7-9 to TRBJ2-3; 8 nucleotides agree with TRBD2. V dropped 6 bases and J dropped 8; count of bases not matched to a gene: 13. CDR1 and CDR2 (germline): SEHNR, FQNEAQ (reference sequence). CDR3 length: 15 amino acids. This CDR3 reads CASSPVGRGGLTQYF. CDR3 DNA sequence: TGTGCCAGCAGTCCGGTTGGTCGGGGGGGCCTTACGCAGTATTTT.

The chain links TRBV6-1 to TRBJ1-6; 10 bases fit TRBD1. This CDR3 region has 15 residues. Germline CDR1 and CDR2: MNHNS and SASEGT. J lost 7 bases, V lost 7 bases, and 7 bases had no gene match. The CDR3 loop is CASTSQGQGNSPLHF. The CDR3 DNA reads TGTGCCAGCACCTCTCAGGGACAGGGGAATTCACCCCTCCACTTT.

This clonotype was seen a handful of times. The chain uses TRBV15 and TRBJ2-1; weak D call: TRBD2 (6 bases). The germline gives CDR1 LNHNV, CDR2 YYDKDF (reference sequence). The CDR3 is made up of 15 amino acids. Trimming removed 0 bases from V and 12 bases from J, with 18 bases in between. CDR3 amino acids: CATSRDRGGLGGQFF. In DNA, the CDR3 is TGTGCCACCAGCAGAGATCGAGGAGGGCTCGGCGGGCAGTTCTTC.

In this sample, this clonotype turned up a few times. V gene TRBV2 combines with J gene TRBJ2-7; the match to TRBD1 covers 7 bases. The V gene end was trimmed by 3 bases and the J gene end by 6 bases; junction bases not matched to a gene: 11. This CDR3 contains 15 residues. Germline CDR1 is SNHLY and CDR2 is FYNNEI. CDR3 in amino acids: CASSDQATGSREQYF. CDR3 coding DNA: TGTGCCAGCAGTGATCAAGCGACAGGGTCGCGCGAGCAGTACTTC.

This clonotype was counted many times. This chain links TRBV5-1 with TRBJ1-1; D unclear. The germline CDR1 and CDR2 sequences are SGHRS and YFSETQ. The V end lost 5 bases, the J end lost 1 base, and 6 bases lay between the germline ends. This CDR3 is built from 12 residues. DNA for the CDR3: TGCGCCAGCAGAAGGGAGAACACTGAAGCTTTCTTT. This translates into CASRRENTEAFF.

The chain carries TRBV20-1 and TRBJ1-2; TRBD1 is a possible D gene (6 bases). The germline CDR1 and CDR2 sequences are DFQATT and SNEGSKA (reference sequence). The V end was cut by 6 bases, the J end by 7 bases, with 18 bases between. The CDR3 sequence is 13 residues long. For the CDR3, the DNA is TGCAGTGCCGCGGGGGCGCTGGTTTTTGGCTACACCTTC. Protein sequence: CSAAGALVFGYTF.

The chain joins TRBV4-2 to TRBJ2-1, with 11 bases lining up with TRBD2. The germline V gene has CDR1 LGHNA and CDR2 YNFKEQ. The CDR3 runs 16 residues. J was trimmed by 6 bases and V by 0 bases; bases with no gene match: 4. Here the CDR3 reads CASSQEASGGPNEQFF. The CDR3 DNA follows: TGTGCCAGCAGCCAAGAGGCTAGCGGGGGGCCCAATGAGCAGTTCTTC.

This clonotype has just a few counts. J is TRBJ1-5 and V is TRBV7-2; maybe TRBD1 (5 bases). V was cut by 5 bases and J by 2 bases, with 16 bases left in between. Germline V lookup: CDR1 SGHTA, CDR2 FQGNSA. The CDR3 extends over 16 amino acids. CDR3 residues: CASSLGALPGNQPQHF. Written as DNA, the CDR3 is TGTGCCAGCAGCCTTGGGGCTCTTCCTGGCAATCAGCCCCAGCATTTT.

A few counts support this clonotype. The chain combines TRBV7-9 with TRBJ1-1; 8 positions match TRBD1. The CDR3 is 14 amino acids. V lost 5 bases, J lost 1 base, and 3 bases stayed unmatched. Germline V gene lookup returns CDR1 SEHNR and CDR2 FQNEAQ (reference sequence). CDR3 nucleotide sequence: TGTGCCAGCAGCCGAGGACAGGGGAACACTGAAGCTTTCTTT. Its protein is CASSRGQGNTEAFF.

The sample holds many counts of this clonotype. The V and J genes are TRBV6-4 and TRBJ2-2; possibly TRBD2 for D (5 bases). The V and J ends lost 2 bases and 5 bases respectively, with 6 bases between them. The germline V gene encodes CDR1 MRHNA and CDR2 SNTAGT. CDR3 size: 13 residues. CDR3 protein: CASSDRETGELFF. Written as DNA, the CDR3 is TGTGCCAGCAGTGACCGGGAAACCGGGGAGCTGTTTTTT.

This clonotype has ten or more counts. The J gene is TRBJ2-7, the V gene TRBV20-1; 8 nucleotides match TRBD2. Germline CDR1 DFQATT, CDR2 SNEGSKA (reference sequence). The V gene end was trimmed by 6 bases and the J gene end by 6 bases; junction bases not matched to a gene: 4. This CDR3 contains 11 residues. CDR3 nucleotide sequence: TGCAGTGCCCCGGGGGGGCCCGAGCAGTACTTC. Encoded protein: CSAPGGPEQYF.

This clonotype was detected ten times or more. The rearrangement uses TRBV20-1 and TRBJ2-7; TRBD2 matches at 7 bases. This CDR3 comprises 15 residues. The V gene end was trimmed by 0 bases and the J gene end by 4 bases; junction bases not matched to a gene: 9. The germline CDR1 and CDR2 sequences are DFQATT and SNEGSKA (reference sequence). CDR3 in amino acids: CSARDPRTRVYEQYF. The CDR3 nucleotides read TGCAGTGCTAGAGATCCCCGGACTAGGGTTTACGAGCAGTACTTC.

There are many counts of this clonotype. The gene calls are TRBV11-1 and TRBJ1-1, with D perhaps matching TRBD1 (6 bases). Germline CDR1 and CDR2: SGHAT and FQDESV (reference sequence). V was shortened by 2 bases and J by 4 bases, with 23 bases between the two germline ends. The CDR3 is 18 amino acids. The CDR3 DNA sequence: TGTGCCAGCAGCTTAAGAGAGGGCCAGGGGAGTGTTTTCACTGAAGCTTTCTTT. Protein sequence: CASSLREGQGSVFTEAFF.

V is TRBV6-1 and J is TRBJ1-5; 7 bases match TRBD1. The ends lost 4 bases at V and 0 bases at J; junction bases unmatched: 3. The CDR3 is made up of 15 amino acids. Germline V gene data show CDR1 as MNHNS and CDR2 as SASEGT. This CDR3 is CASSGGTVSNQPQHF. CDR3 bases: TGTGCCAGCAGTGGCGGGACAGTTAGCAATCAGCCCCAGCATTTT.

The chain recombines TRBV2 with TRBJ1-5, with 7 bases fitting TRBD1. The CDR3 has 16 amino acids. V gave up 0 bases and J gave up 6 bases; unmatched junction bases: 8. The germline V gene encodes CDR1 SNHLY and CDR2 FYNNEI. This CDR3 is CASSEAGGTEFQPQHF. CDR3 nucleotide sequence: TGTGCCAGCAGTGAAGCGGGTGGGACAGAGTTTCAGCCCCAGCATTTT.

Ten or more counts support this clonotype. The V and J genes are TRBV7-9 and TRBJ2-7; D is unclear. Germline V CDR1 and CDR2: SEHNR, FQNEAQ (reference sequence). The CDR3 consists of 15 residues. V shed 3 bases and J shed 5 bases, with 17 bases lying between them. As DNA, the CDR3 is TGTGCCAGCAGCTTCCCAGGAAGTGAGACCCACGAGCAGTACTTC. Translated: CASSFPGSETHEQYF.

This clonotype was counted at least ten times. CDR3 protein: CSAKGGQSETEAFF. In DNA, the CDR3 is TGCAGTGCTAAGGGGGGGCAGTCCGAAACTGAAGCTTTCTTT. V usage is TRBV20-1 and J usage is TRBJ1-1, with D possibly matching TRBD1 (6 bases). CDR1 is DFQATT, CDR2 SNEGSKA, per germline (reference sequence). V shed 4 bases and J shed 5 bases, with 17 bases lying between them. The CDR3 is made up of 14 amino acids.

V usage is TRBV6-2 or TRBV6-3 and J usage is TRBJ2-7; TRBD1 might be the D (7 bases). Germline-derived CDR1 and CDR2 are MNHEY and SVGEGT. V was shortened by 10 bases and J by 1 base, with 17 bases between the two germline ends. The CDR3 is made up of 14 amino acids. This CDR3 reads CATRLTGTSYEQYF. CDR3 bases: TGTGCCACTCGACTGACAGGGACTTCCTACGAGCAGTACTTC.

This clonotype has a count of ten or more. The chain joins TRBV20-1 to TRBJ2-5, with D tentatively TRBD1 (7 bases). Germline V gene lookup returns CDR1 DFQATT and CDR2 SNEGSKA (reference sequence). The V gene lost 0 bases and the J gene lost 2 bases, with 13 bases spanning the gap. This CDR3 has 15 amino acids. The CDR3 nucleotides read TGCAGTGCTAGAGATCGGAGGGGGCAACAAGAGACCCAGTACTTC. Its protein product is CSARDRRGQQETQYF.

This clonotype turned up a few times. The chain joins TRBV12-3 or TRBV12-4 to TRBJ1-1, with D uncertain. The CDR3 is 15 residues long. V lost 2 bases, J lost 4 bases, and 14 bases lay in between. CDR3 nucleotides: TGTGCCAGCAGTTTAAGGGATGCGGGGAGCACTGAAGCTTTCTTT. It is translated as CASSLRDAGSTEAFF.

The CDR3 DNA is TGCAGTGCTAGAGTTTTTGGCACGACGGCCCTTATTGCTAGCACAGATACGCAGTATTTT. Translated, it gives CSARVFGTTALIASTDTQYF. The chain employs TRBV20-1 and TRBJ2-3; D not resolved. V lost 1 base to trimming and J lost 0 bases, with 26 bases between them. The germline V gene encodes CDR1 DFQATT and CDR2 SNEGSKA (reference sequence). The CDR3 is 20 residues long.

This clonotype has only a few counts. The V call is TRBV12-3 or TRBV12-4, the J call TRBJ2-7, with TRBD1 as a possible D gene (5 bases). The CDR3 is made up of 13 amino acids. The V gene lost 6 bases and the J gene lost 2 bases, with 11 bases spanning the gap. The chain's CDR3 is CASRPTGTYEQYF. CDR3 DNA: TGTGCCAGCAGACCCACAGGTACCTACGAGCAGTACTTC.

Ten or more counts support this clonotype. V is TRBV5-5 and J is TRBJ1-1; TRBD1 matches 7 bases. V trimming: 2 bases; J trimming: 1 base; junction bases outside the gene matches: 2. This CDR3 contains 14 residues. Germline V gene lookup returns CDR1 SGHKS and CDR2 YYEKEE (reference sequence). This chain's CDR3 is CASSFGQANTEAFF. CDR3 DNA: TGTGCCAGCAGCTTTGGACAGGCGAACACTGAAGCTTTCTTT.

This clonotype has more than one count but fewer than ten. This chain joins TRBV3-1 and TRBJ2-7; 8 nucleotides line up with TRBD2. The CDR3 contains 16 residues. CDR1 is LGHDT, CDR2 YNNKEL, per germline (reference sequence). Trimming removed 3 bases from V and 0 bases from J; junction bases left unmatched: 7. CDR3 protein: CASSHPSAGGSYEQYF. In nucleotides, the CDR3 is TGTGCCAGCAGCCACCCTTCGGCGGGGGGCTCCTACGAGCAGTACTTC.